One and the same sample provided the 21 T cell receptor beta chains below, sequenced in a study of cytomegalovirus exposure and HLA in healthy donors. In the PCR, 60 Vbeta and 13 Jbeta primers were used. TCRdb's table, derived via immunoSEQ multiplex PCR, lists solely in-frame clones and lacks some. The table has approximately 160,000 clones, approximately 88% seen once. Sequenced material: PBMCs. The source is a boy between 2 and 10 years old in good health and CMV-seronegative.

The J gene is TRBJ2-1, the V gene TRBV28, with D tentatively TRBD1 (6 bases). CDR3 length: 15 amino acids. The germline V gene has CDR1 MDHEN and CDR2 SYDVKM. V gave up 2 bases and J gave up 9 bases, with 17 bases separating them. CDR3 in DNA: TGTGCCAGCAGTTTACGCGGACAGTCCCTGCTTGAGCAGTTCTTC. Its protein product is CASSLRGQSLLEQFF.

V usage is TRBV7-6 and J usage is TRBJ2-3; D is perhaps TRBD1 (6 bases). The V and J ends lost 2 bases and 2 bases respectively, with 14 bases between them. The CDR3 sequence is 16 residues long. Germline V gives CDR1 SGHVS, CDR2 FNYEAQ. This CDR3 is CASSLPQGPFTDTQYF. The DNA of the CDR3 is TGTGCCAGCAGCTTACCCCAGGGGCCCTTCACAGATACGCAGTATTTT.

The genes are TRBV2 and TRBJ2-1; 9 bases line up with TRBD2. The CDR3 contains 15 residues. The V and J ends lost 3 bases and 8 bases, in that order; junction bases with no gene match: 8. Per the germline V gene, CDR1 is SNHLY and CDR2 is FYNNEI. CDR3 DNA: TGTGCCAGCAGTGATTCGGCTAGCGGGACATATGAGCAGTTCTTC. Protein: CASSDSASGTYEQFF.

This clone has only one observation. This chain links TRBV7-8 with TRBJ2-3, with 11 bases matching TRBD2. The ends lost 1 base at V and 6 bases at J; junction bases unmatched: 9. From germline, CDR1 is SGHVS and CDR2 FQNEAQ. This CDR3 has 17 residues. CDR3 protein: CASSLVSISGREDTQYF. CDR3 DNA: TGTGCCAGCAGCTTAGTATCGATTAGCGGGAGGGAGGATACGCAGTATTTT.

In its sample, this clone was seen a few times. Within the sample, other DNA sequences also encode this same CDR3. V gene TRBV5-4 combines with J gene TRBJ1-1, with TRBD1 matching 8 bases. Germline loops: CDR1 SGHNT, CDR2 YYREEE (reference sequence). The CDR3 is made up of 15 amino acids. The ends lost 4 bases at V and 1 base at J; junction bases unmatched: 6. Written as DNA, the CDR3 is TGTGCCAGCAGCCCCAGACAGGGGCCGAACACTGAAGCTTTCTTT. It is translated as CASSPRQGPNTEAFF.

The chain carries TRBV5-4 and TRBJ1-2, with TRBD1 matching 7 bases. The CDR3 covers 14 residues. The germline CDR1 and CDR2 sequences are SGHNT and YYREEE (reference sequence). J was trimmed by 2 bases and V by 3 bases; bases with no gene match: 4. The CDR3 protein is CASSSGQLNYGYTF. The CDR3 region has the DNA TGTGCCAGCAGCTCGGGACAGTTAAACTATGGCTACACCTTC.

This sequence joins TRBV6-1 and TRBJ2-7; the match to TRBD2 covers 9 bases. The CDR3 extends over 14 amino acids. V shed 6 bases, J shed 4 bases, and the junction held 7 bases outside the gene matches. The V gene's germline CDR1 is MNHNS and CDR2 SASEGT. CDR3 protein: CASSPTSGAYEQYF. CDR3 sequence (DNA): TGTGCCAGCAGCCCGACTAGCGGCGCATACGAGCAGTACTTC.

This clone was found a few times. J is TRBJ2-5 and V is TRBV7-9; 7 bases fit TRBD1. From germline, CDR1 is SEHNR and CDR2 FQNEAQ (reference sequence). The CDR3 covers 16 residues. J was trimmed by 4 bases and V by 11 bases; bases with no gene match: 19. The CDR3 protein is CACGPDGTVKGETQYF. The CDR3 DNA is TGTGCCTGTGGGCCCGATGGGACAGTCAAGGGAGAGACCCAGTACTTC.

This chain connects TRBV5-4 to TRBJ1-2; 7 bases fit TRBD1. The V and J ends lost 4 bases and 4 bases, in that order; junction bases with no gene match: 10. The CDR3 is 15 residues long. Per germline, CDR1 SGHNT and CDR2 YYREEE (reference sequence). The chain's CDR3 is CASSTTRDSPYGYTF. CDR3 nucleotides: TGTGCCAGCAGCACTACCCGGGACAGCCCCTATGGCTACACCTTC.

V is TRBV11-2 and J is TRBJ2-7; 9 nucleotides match TRBD1. The CDR3 has 15 residues. V gave up 5 bases and J gave up 1 base; unmatched junction bases: 6. Germline CDR1 SGHAT, CDR2 FQNNGV. CDR3 residues: CASSLSGTGSYEQYF. The CDR3 bases are TGTGCCAGCAGCCTTTCCGGGACAGGGTCCTACGAGCAGTACTTC.

This clone has just one count. V usage is TRBV5-6 and J usage is TRBJ2-3; no reliable D call. The V gene's germline CDR1 is SGHDT and CDR2 YYEEEE. Trimming pared 2 bases from V and 3 bases from J, leaving 4 bases between. The CDR3 is 12 residues long. The CDR3 is CASSFVTDTQYF. The CDR3 nucleotides read TGTGCCAGCAGCTTTGTAACAGATACGCAGTATTTT.

This clone was seen more than once but under ten times. The chain couples TRBV18 to TRBJ1-4; D might be TRBD1 (5 bases). The CDR3 is 12 amino acids. V lost 3 bases, J lost 13 bases, and 12 bases lay in between. The V gene's germline CDR1 is KGHSH and CDR2 LQKENI. The CDR3 region is CASSPGGGGLFF. The CDR3 bases are TGTGCCAGCTCACCCGGCGGGGGGGGACTGTTTTTT.

V is TRBV7-8 and J is TRBJ1-1; D is possibly TRBD1 (5 bases). This CDR3 has 14 amino acids. Trimming cost V 5 bases and J 1 base, with 11 bases left between them. The V gene's germline CDR1 is SGHVS and CDR2 FQNEAQ. The CDR3 protein is CASSGQITNTEAFF. CDR3 nucleotides: TGTGCCAGCAGCGGACAAATTACGAACACTGAAGCTTTCTTT.

The chain is built from TRBV6-6 and TRBJ2-7; 7 bases line up with TRBD2. CDR1 is MNHNY, CDR2 SVGAGI, per germline (reference sequence). The CDR3 has 14 amino acids. V was clipped by 7 bases and J by 0 bases; unmatched bases: 6. The CDR3 DNA reads as TGTGCCAGCACCACTCGGGACTACTCCTACGAGCAGTACTTC. Encoded protein: CASTTRDYSYEQYF.

The chain recombines TRBV28 with TRBJ1-3; no reliable D call. CDR3 length: 14 amino acids. Trimming removed 5 bases from V and 6 bases from J, with 14 bases in between. Germline V lookup: CDR1 MDHEN, CDR2 SYDVKM. CDR3 in DNA: TGTGCCAGCAGTGTGGGGAGATGGGAAAACACCATATATTTT. Residues: CASSVGRWENTIYF.

V is TRBV6-5 and J is TRBJ2-3; D possibly corresponds to TRBD2 (7 bases). The germline V and J ends were trimmed by 0 bases and 9 bases, with 13 bases remaining between them. CDR1 is MNHEY and CDR2 is SVGAGI in the germline V gene. The length of the CDR3 is 14 residues. DNA for the CDR3: TGTGCCAGCAGTTACTCGTGGGAGGGGGGGACGCAGTATTTT. It codes for CASSYSWEGGTQYF.

The V and J genes are TRBV5-1 and TRBJ2-1, with 12 bases identical to TRBD2. Trimming at V came to 4 bases and at J to 0 bases, leaving 8 bases not matched to a gene. CDR3 length: 18 residues. Germline V CDR1 and CDR2: SGHRS, YFSETQ. CDR3 sequence reads: CASSDLAGGTSSYNEQFF. For the CDR3, the DNA is TGCGCCAGCAGCGACCTAGCGGGAGGGACAAGCTCCTACAATGAGCAGTTCTTC.

The J gene is TRBJ2-3, the V gene TRBV25-1, with TRBD1 identical over 8 bases. With V trimmed by 1 base and J by 2 bases, 2 bases remained unmatched. The CDR3 has 15 amino acids. The V gene's germline CDR1 is MGHDK and CDR2 SYGVNS. This CDR3 is CASSEWTGHTDTQYF. CDR3 DNA sequence: TGTGCCAGCAGTGAATGGACAGGGCACACAGATACGCAGTATTTT.

The chain joins TRBV2 to TRBJ2-3, with D possibly being TRBD1 (6 bases). The CDR3 runs 14 residues. From germline, CDR1 is SNHLY and CDR2 FYNNEI. Trimming took 4 bases from V and 1 from J, leaving 9 bases between them. The CDR3 loop is CASSGTAGTDTQYF. DNA of the CDR3: TGTGCCAGCAGTGGGACAGCCGGCACAGATACGCAGTATTTT.

The chain recombines TRBV13 with TRBJ2-1; 9 nucleotides align to TRBD2. CDR1 is PRHDT and CDR2 is FYEKMQ in the germline V gene (reference sequence). This CDR3 contains 15 residues. V gave up 5 bases and J gave up 10 bases; unmatched junction bases: 12. The chain's CDR3 is CASSATGLAGREQFF. The CDR3 nucleotides are TGTGCCAGCAGCGCCACTGGGCTAGCGGGACGGGAGCAGTTCTTC.

This clone was found a few times. This chain uses TRBV7-2 with TRBJ2-5; TRBD2 matches 12 bases. The germline gives CDR1 SGHTA, CDR2 FQGNSA. V shed 5 bases and J 5 bases; nucleotides not matched to a gene: 9. The CDR3 is made up of 16 amino acids. The CDR3 bases are TGTGCCAGCAGCCTGACTAGCGGGAGTAGGAGTGAGACCCAGTACTTC. Translating gives CASSLTSGSRSETQYF.